One and the same sample provided the 21 T cell receptor beta chains below, sequenced in a study of T cell responses to AZD1222 COVID-19 vaccine (dated by TCRdb to the early 2020s). Receptor libraries were prepared by the immunoSEQ multiplex PCR assay. TCRdb took over this immuneACCESS table, retaining in-frame rearrangements with V and J assigned. Such tables are incomplete; in checked studies, under half of the missing clones stem from an unresolved V gene, and the remainder is unexplained. The sample table shows about 98,000 clones, and 70% to 90% are seen once. The biggest ten clones account for 4% to 6% of the sample. What the time point label conveys for this sample: baseline before first vaccination. Specimen: peripheral blood, collected on day 0 of AZD1222 vaccination. Source of these receptors: an adult in good health.

This chain uses TRBV7-3 with TRBJ2-2; no firm D call. The CDR3 length is 12 residues. Trimming removed 1 base at V and 6 bases at J, with 3 bases between. Germline CDR1 reads SGHTA; CDR2 reads FQGTGA. The CDR3 spells CASSLISGELFF. In nucleotides, the CDR3 is TGTGCCAGCAGCTTAATTTCCGGGGAGCTGTTTTTT.

V usage is TRBV3-1 (or the pseudogene TRBV3-2) and J usage is TRBJ2-5, with TRBD1 identical over 8 bases. V was pared by 6 bases and J by 5 bases, with 14 bases of the junction left unmatched. Germline V gives CDR1 LGHDT, CDR2 YNNKEL (reference sequence). CDR3 length equals 16 residues. The CDR3 bases are TGTGCCAGCAGACCAAGCAGGGGGCGACCGGGCGAGACCCAGTACTTC. It is translated as CASRPSRGRPGETQYF.

The CDR3 region is CASSPPGTRNQPQHF. The DNA of the CDR3 is TGTGCCAGCAGTCCGCCCGGGACGCGCAATCAGCCCCAGCATTTT. The chain employs TRBV28 and TRBJ1-5, with D possibly TRBD1 on 5 matching bases. V was shortened by 5 bases and J by 2 bases, with 13 bases between the two germline ends. Germline lookup yields CDR1 MDHEN and CDR2 SYDVKM. This CDR3 is built from 15 residues. Variable domain in full (rest from reference TRBV28 and TRBJ1-5): DVKVTQSSRYLVKRTGEKVFLECVQDMDHENMFWYRQDPGLGLRLIYFSYDVKMKEKGDIPEGYSVSREKKERFSLILESASTNQTSMYLCASSPPGTRNQPQHFGDGTRLSIL.

The chain is built from TRBV5-8 and TRBJ1-2; no clear D gene. This CDR3 has 12 amino acids. V gave up 0 bases and J gave up 8 bases, with 8 bases separating them. CDR1 SGHTS and CDR2 YDEGEE come from the germline V gene. CDR3 coding DNA: TGTGCCAGCAGCTTGGGGGGAATCGGCTACACCTTC. It encodes CASSLGGIGYTF. Variable domain in full (rest from reference TRBV5-8 and TRBJ1-2): EAGVTQSPTHLIKTRGQQATLRCSPISGHTSVYWYQQALGLGLQFLLWYDEGEERNRGNFPPRFSGRQFPNYSSELNVNALELEDSALYLCASSLGGIGYTFGSGTRLTVV.

The chain couples TRBV21-1 to TRBJ1-4. TRBV21-1 constitutes a pseudogene. This CDR3 spans 16 amino acids. In DNA, the CDR3 is TGTGCCAGCAGCAATTCCCCTCCGCGGACTAATGAAAAACTGTTTTTT. Translation: CASSNSPPRTNEKLFF.

The chain links TRBV10-3 to TRBJ2-1; D unresolved. This CDR3 is 14 amino acids long. V lost 0 bases and J lost 9, with 12 bases in between. Germline V CDR1 and CDR2: ENHRY, SYGVKD. The CDR3 coding sequence is TGTGCCATCAGTGAGTCAGCTAGTATGGCTGAGCAGTTCTTC. It is translated as CAISESASMAEQFF.

V gene TRBV29-1 combines with J gene TRBJ2-7; TRBD1 might be the D (6 bases). The CDR3 length is 15 residues. V was clipped by 5 bases and J by 0 bases, with 17 bases between them. CDR1 and CDR2 (germline): SQVTM, ANQGSEA. The CDR3 DNA reads as TGCAGCGTTCGGCGGACAGTCTCCAACTCCTACGAGCAGTACTTC. Amino acid sequence: CSVRRTVSNSYEQYF.

The chain employs TRBV7-9 and TRBJ1-1; 10 nucleotides line up with TRBD1. The CDR3 consists of 14 residues. Germline CDR1 SEHNR, CDR2 FQNEAQ (reference sequence). The junction had 2 bases not matched to a gene; V was cut back by 1 base and J by 6 bases. The CDR3 sequence: CASSLDGQGAEAFF. The CDR3 DNA sequence: TGTGCCAGCAGCTTAGACGGACAGGGGGCTGAAGCTTTCTTT. Combining the CDR3 with reference TRBV7-9 and TRBJ1-1 gives the whole variable domain DTGVSQNPRHKITKRGQNVTFRCDPISEHNRLYWYRQTLGQGPEFLTYFQNEAQLEKSRLLSDRFSAERPKGSFSTLEIQRTEQGDSAMYLCASSLDGQGAEAFFGQGTRLTVV.

The chain's CDR3 is CASSEGQGRVSHTIYF. CDR3 sequence (DNA): TGTGCCAGCAGTGAAGGACAGGGGAGGGTCTCTCACACCATATATTTT. The genes are TRBV6-1 and TRBJ1-3, with TRBD1 matching over 8 bases. Per germline, CDR1 MNHNS and CDR2 SASEGT. The CDR3 runs 16 residues. The V gene end was trimmed by 1 base and the J gene end by 8 bases; junction bases not matched to a gene: 10.

V and J are TRBV24-1 and TRBJ2-1; D uncertain. V shed 5 bases and J shed 4 bases, with 11 bases lying between them. This CDR3 spans 14 amino acids. Germline loops: CDR1 KGHDR, CDR2 SFDVKD. The CDR3 spells CATSARPGYNEQFF. The DNA of the CDR3 is TGTGCCACCAGTGCGCGCCCCGGGTACAATGAGCAGTTCTTC.

The chain combines TRBV21-1 with TRBJ2-6; TRBD1 is taken as the D call from the table, unchecked against the DNA. TRBV21-1 is tagged as a pseudogene. The CDR3 is made up of 18 amino acids. CDR3 in amino acids: CASSATTGKGAGANVLTF. In DNA form, the CDR3 reads TGTGCCAGCAGCGCGACGACAGGAAAAGGGGCTGGGGCCAACGTCCTGACTTTC.

This clone was seen a handful of times. The J gene is TRBJ2-7, the V gene TRBV6-2 or TRBV6-3; 7 bases map to TRBD1. CDR3 length: 15 amino acids. The germline gives CDR1 MNHEY, CDR2 SVGEGT. V shed 6 bases and J 3 bases; nucleotides not matched to a gene: 11. CDR3 amino acids: CASSWGQPPDYEQYF. CDR3 DNA: TGTGCCAGCAGCTGGGGACAGCCTCCAGACTACGAGCAGTACTTC.

This sequence joins TRBV5-1 and TRBJ2-2, with a tentative D call TRBD1 (6 bases). Between the trimmed V and J ends, which lost 5 bases and 4 bases, there was a span of 12 bases. Germline V lookup: CDR1 SGHRS, CDR2 YFSETQ. This CDR3 spans 14 amino acids. The CDR3 DNA sequence: TGCGCCAGCAGTATCTTAGGGGGCACCGGGGAGCTGTTTTTT. It translates to CASSILGGTGELFF.

The J gene is TRBJ2-7, the V gene TRBV10-3; D uncertain. Germline loops: CDR1 ENHRY, CDR2 SYGVKD. This CDR3 spans 11 amino acids. Trimming left V 5 bases short and J 3 bases short, with 5 bases between. The CDR3 spells CAISLGYEQYF. DNA for the CDR3: TGTGCCATCAGTCTTGGCTACGAGCAGTACTTC.

The CDR3 spells CASSRLADVTETQYF. The CDR3 region has the DNA TGTGCCAGCAGTAGACTAGCGGATGTTACAGAGACCCAGTACTTC. The V and J genes are TRBV27 and TRBJ2-5; 9 nucleotides agree with TRBD2. The CDR3 is 15 amino acids. V was pared by 5 bases and J by 4 bases, with 8 bases of the junction left unmatched. Germline loops: CDR1 MNHEY, CDR2 SMNVEV (reference sequence).

CDR3 region: CASSSLTGLGGTEAFF. The DNA for the CDR3 is TGTGCCAGCAGCTCCCTGACAGGGTTGGGGGGCACTGAAGCTTTCTTT. This chain connects TRBV5-6 to TRBJ1-1, with TRBD1 identical over 7 bases. Per germline, CDR1 SGHDT and CDR2 YYEEEE. CDR3 length equals 16 residues. The junction had 12 bases not matched to a gene; V was cut back by 3 bases and J by 4 bases. Full variable domain (remainder filled in from reference TRBV5-6 and TRBJ1-1): DAGVTQSPTHLIKTRGQQVTLRCSPKSGHDTVSWYQQALGQGPQFIFQYYEEEERQRGNFPDRFSGHQFPNYSSELNVNALLLGDSALYLCASSSLTGLGGTEAFFGQGTRLTVV.

This sequence joins TRBV5-4 and TRBJ1-4, with 8 bases aligning to TRBD1. The CDR3 is 14 residues long. Germline CDR1 reads SGHNT; CDR2 reads YYREEE (reference sequence). V trimming: 3 bases; J trimming: 5 bases; junction bases outside the gene matches: 3. CDR3 residues: CASSSGQGNEKLFF. CDR3 DNA sequence: TGTGCCAGCAGCTCCGGACAGGGAAATGAAAAACTGTTTTTT.

This chain connects TRBV6-1 to TRBJ2-3; D perhaps matches TRBD2 (5 bases). V lost 0 bases and J 4 bases, leaving 14 bases between the germline ends. Germline V gene data show CDR1 as MNHNS and CDR2 as SASEGT. The CDR3 sequence is 16 residues long. CDR3 residues: CASSEALWERPDTQYF. The DNA of the CDR3 is TGTGCCAGCAGTGAAGCGCTGTGGGAGCGCCCAGATACGCAGTATTTT.

This chain uses TRBV4-3 with TRBJ2-3; a weak D match, TRBD2 (7 bases). Germline-derived CDR1 and CDR2 are LGHNA and YSLEER. CDR3 size: 16 residues. V was clipped by 0 bases and J by 0 bases, with 10 bases between them. The CDR3 bases are TGCGCCAGCAGCCAAGAGGGGGGGCCCAGCACAGATACGCAGTATTTT. Its protein is CASSQEGGPSTDTQYF.

V and J are TRBV5-4 and TRBJ1-6, with TRBD1 matching 9 bases. V was clipped by 4 bases and J by 6 bases; unmatched bases: 5. The CDR3 consists of 15 residues. Germline V gene sequence: CDR1 SGHNT, CDR2 YYREEE (reference sequence). CDR3 nucleotides: TGTGCCAGCAGCACCTGGACAGGGGTTAATTCACCCCTCCACTTT. Translation: CASSTWTGVNSPLHF.

The V gene is TRBV6-5, the J gene TRBJ1-3, with a weak D call TRBD1 (5 bases). The ends were cut back, 8 bases at V and 4 bases at J, with 12 bases in the middle. The CDR3 totals 13 residues. Per germline, CDR1 MNHEY and CDR2 SVGAGI. CDR3 coding DNA: TGTGCCAGCCGCGGGGGGAACGGAAACACCATATATTTT. Translated: CASRGGNGNTIYF.